The TCR beta chain under discussion was sequenced for a study of T cell changes during pregnancy in multiple sclerosis. The method was immunoSEQ multiplex PCR; TCRdb's version includes in-frame clones alone and lacks a portion of them. The sample lists under 65,000 clones, roughly 93% occurring once. The CDR3 loop spans 15 amino acids. V was clipped by 5 bases and J by 0 bases, with 13 bases between them. The V gene's germline CDR1 is SQVTM and CDR2 ANQGSEA. This clone was seen only once. The chain recombines TRBV29-1 with TRBJ2-2, with D possibly TRBD1 on 6 matching bases. This TCR derives from a female donor with multiple sclerosis, enrolled in a pregnancy study. The sample was CD8+ T cells from peripheral blood mononuclear cells, taken in the third trimester of pregnancy. CDR3 DNA sequence: TGCAGCGTTCCGGGACATAACACGAACACCGGGGAGCTGTTTTTT. Protein sequence: CSVPGHNTNTGELFF.